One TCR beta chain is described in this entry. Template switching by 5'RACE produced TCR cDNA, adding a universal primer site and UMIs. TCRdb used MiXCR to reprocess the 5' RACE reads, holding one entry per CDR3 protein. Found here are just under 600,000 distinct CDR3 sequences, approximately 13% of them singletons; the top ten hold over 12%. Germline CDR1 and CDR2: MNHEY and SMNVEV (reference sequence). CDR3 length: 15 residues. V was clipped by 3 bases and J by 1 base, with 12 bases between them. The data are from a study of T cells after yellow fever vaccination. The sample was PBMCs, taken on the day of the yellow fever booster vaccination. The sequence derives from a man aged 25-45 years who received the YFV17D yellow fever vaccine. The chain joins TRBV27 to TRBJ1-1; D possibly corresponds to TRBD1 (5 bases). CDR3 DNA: TGTGCCAGCAGTTTTGGCAGGGTGACGAACACTGAAGCTTTCTTT. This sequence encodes CASSFGRVTNTEAFF.